The 20 T cell receptor beta chains given below trace back to one sample, sequenced in a study of blood T cell repertoires in COVID-19. Profiling relied on immunoSEQ multiplex PCR, and the TCRdb table lists in-frame clones only, not all of them. The table shows around 130,000 clones, with around 86% occurring only once. Input material: PBMCs or T cells enriched from blood (not recorded which). Receptors were obtained from a man aged 30 to 39 who had recovered from COVID-19.

This chain uses TRBV5-6 with TRBJ2-2, with 13 bases aligning to TRBD2. CDR3 length: 17 residues. V trimming: 5 bases; J trimming: 1 base; junction bases outside the gene matches: 5. Germline V lookup: CDR1 SGHDT, CDR2 YYEEEE. The CDR3 is CASRTRLAGGNTGELFF. For the CDR3, the DNA is TGTGCCAGCAGAACGCGACTAGCGGGAGGGAACACCGGGGAGCTGTTTTTT.

This clone was observed a handful of times. DNA of the CDR3: TGTGCTAGTGGTTTGGTACTAGCGGGAGGCTACGAGCAGTACTTC. Translated, it gives CASGLVLAGGYEQYF. V and J are TRBV12-5 and TRBJ2-7; TRBD2 aligns across 12 bases. The trim removed 0 bases at V and 3 bases at J, leaving 0 bases unmatched. CDR1 and CDR2 (germline): LGHNT, FRNRAP. The CDR3 extends over 15 amino acids.

The V gene is TRBV7-7, the J gene TRBJ2-3, with 10 bases matching TRBD2. The junction had 3 bases not matched to a gene; V was cut back by 4 bases and J by 2 bases. Germline V gene lookup returns CDR1 SSHAT and CDR2 FNYEAQ (reference sequence). This CDR3 has 15 amino acids. The CDR3 protein is CASSSTSGPTDTQYF. The DNA of the CDR3 is TGTGCCAGCAGCTCGACTAGCGGGCCCACAGATACGCAGTATTTT.

V usage is TRBV3-1 (or the pseudogene TRBV3-2) and J usage is TRBJ2-7, with 11 positions matching TRBD2. The V and J ends lost 3 bases and 1 base, in that order; junction bases with no gene match: 5. This CDR3 spans 16 amino acids. Germline values: CDR1 LGHDT, CDR2 YNNKEL (reference sequence). The CDR3 sequence is CASSHAGTSGSYEQYF. The DNA for the CDR3 is TGTGCCAGCAGCCACGCCGGGACTAGCGGATCCTACGAGCAGTACTTC.

This clone was counted a few times. Sequence at one end of the junction differs from germline and may be a read error. The chain has TRBV5-3 and TRBJ2-1; TRBD1 is a possible D gene (5 bases). TRBV5-3 is flagged as an ORF with uncertain function. CDR3 length equals 15 residues. CDR3 sequence (DNA): TGTGTCAGAAGCTCGGATAGGGCCTTAGGGGATGAGCAGTTCTTC. Translation: CVRSSDRALGDEQFF.

The chain links TRBV4-2 to TRBJ2-3; D may be TRBD2 (5 bases). CDR3 size: 15 residues. The V end was cut by 0 bases, the J end by 2 bases, with 9 bases between. The germline V gene encodes CDR1 LGHNA and CDR2 YNFKEQ. The CDR3 here is CASSQEPGYTDTQYF. CDR3 DNA sequence: TGTGCCAGCAGCCAAGAACCGGGATACACAGATACGCAGTATTTT.

This chain uses TRBV19 with TRBJ1-4; the D is unclear. Germline CDR1 and CDR2: LNHDA and SQIVND (reference sequence). The CDR3 sequence is 13 residues long. V lost 1 base and J 5 bases, leaving 5 bases between the germline ends. The CDR3 reads CASSIGPNEKLFF. The DNA for the CDR3 is TGTGCCAGTAGTATAGGGCCAAATGAAAAACTGTTTTTT.

V and J are TRBV6-5 and TRBJ1-2, with 7 bases lining up with TRBD1. Germline CDR1 is MNHEY and CDR2 is SVGAGI. This CDR3 is 13 amino acids long. V shed 8 bases and J 6 bases; nucleotides not matched to a gene: 9. For the CDR3, the DNA is TGTGCCAGCCCCAGACAGGGTCTAAATGGCTACACCTTC. Translation: CASPRQGLNGYTF.

The genes are TRBV10-3 and TRBJ2-3; the match to TRBD1 covers 7 bases. The junction had 4 bases not matched to a gene; V was cut back by 6 bases and J by 4 bases. Germline V CDR1 and CDR2: ENHRY, SYGVKD. The length of the CDR3 is 13 residues. The CDR3, as DNA: TGTGCCATCAGAACAGGGGAAGCAGATACGCAGTATTTT. This codes for CAIRTGEADTQYF.

J is TRBJ2-7 and V is TRBV4-1, with 9 bases fitting TRBD2. This CDR3 comprises 15 residues. The V gene's germline CDR1 is MGHRA and CDR2 YSYEKL. V lost 1 base and J lost 2; bases outside the gene matches: 3. CDR3 coding DNA: TGCGCCAGCAGCCAAGGGCCTAGCGGGACCTACGAGCAGTACGTC. This sequence encodes CASSQGPSGTYEQYV.

The chain joins TRBV6-5 to TRBJ1-5; D unresolved. Trimming cost V 7 bases and J 3 bases, with 10 bases left between them. Germline V gives CDR1 MNHEY, CDR2 SVGAGI. The CDR3 loop spans 13 amino acids. The CDR3 DNA is TGTGCCAGCAAACAGTGGAACAATCAGCCCCAGCATTTT. It is translated as CASKQWNNQPQHF.

Concerning this clone: At one end the junction does not follow the germline gene, possibly because of a read error. This chain uses TRBV7-7 with TRBJ1-1; D gene uncertain. The CDR3 sequence is 13 residues long. Germline CDR1 SSHAT, CDR2 FNYEAQ (reference sequence). CDR3 DNA: TGTGCTAGCAGCGAAGCTGGGAACACTGAAGCTTTCTTT. Translation: CASSEAGNTEAFF.

The rearrangement uses TRBV6-5 and TRBJ1-6; possible D gene TRBD1, 6 bases. The CDR3 is 15 residues long. The V end lost 10 bases, the J end lost 5 bases, and 18 bases lay between the germline ends. Looked up from germline, CDR1 is MNHEY and CDR2 is SVGAGI. The CDR3 is CATRRGSQDNSPLHF. CDR3 nucleotide sequence: TGTGCCACCCGAAGGGGGTCACAGGATAATTCACCCCTCCACTTT.

The chain carries TRBV5-4 and TRBJ1-2, with 9 bases matching TRBD1. The J segment lost 2 bases and the V segment lost 2 bases, leaving 4 bases of the junction unmatched. CDR3 length: 15 amino acids. Germline V gene sequence: CDR1 SGHNT, CDR2 YYREEE (reference sequence). CDR3 protein: CASSLQGALNYGYTF. CDR3 coding DNA: TGTGCCAGCAGCTTACAGGGGGCGCTGAACTATGGCTACACCTTC.

The V and J genes are TRBV29-1 and TRBJ2-5, with TRBD1 as a possible D gene (5 bases). The V gene lost 3 bases and the J gene lost 9 bases, with 14 bases spanning the gap. Per the germline V gene, CDR1 is SQVTM and CDR2 is ANQGSEA. The CDR3 has 12 residues. The CDR3 region is CSVEGQGWAQYF. The CDR3, as DNA: TGCAGCGTTGAGGGGCAGGGTTGGGCCCAGTACTTC. The whole variable domain, filled in from reference TRBV29-1 and TRBJ2-5, reads SAVISQKPSRDICQRGTSLTIQCQVDSQVTMMFWYRQQPGQSLTLIATANQGSEATYESGFVIDKFPISRPNLTFSTLTVSNMSPEDSSIYLCSVEGQGWAQYFGPGTRLLVL.

CDR3 sequence: CASNIDRDPWPQHF. CDR3 nucleotide sequence: TGTGCCAGTAATATCGACAGGGACCCTTGGCCCCAGCATTTT. V gene TRBV19 combines with J gene TRBJ1-5; 7 nucleotides align to TRBD1. Looked up from germline, CDR1 is LNHDA and CDR2 is SQIVND (reference sequence). The V segment lost 7 bases and the J segment 9 bases; nucleotides outside the gene matches: 12. The CDR3 extends over 14 amino acids.

The gene calls are TRBV5-1 and TRBJ2-3; TRBD1 matches 7 bases. The CDR3 runs 16 residues. Trimming took 3 bases from V and 0 from J; bases not matched to a gene: 7. Per the germline V gene, CDR1 is SGHRS and CDR2 is YFSETQ. CDR3: CASSSQGTTSTDTQYF. In nucleotides, the CDR3 is TGCGCCAGCAGCTCACAGGGGACAACTAGCACAGATACGCAGTATTTT.

In its sample, this clone was seen once. The rearrangement uses TRBV5-6 and TRBJ2-7; the D gene is possibly TRBD1 (6 bases). The CDR3 extends over 15 amino acids. Germline loops: CDR1 SGHDT, CDR2 YYEEEE. Trimming removed 2 bases from V and 0 bases from J, with 12 bases in between. The CDR3 nucleotides read TGTGCCAGCAGCTTTACGCCAGGGGACTCCTACGAGCAGTACGTC. This translates into CASSFTPGDSYEQYV.

The genes are TRBV3-1 (or the pseudogene TRBV3-2) and TRBJ2-2; 8 bases are shared with TRBD1. The length of the CDR3 is 14 residues. The V gene's germline CDR1 is LGHDT and CDR2 YNNKEL (reference sequence). The J segment lost 7 bases and the V segment lost 4 bases, leaving 5 bases of the junction unmatched. The CDR3 DNA sequence: TGTGCCAGCAGCCCCAGGGGGCGGAACGGGGAGCTGTTTTTT. This translates into CASSPRGRNGELFF.

The chain is built from TRBV6-2 or TRBV6-3 and TRBJ1-3; D is ambiguous. Germline lookup yields CDR1 MNHEY and CDR2 SVGEGT. The CDR3 totals 12 residues. V lost 3 bases and J lost 3, with 3 bases in between. The CDR3 region has the DNA TGTGCCAGCAGTTATTATGGAAACACCATATATTTT. It encodes CASSYYGNTIYF.